This T cell receptor (beta chain) was retrieved from a study of breast tumors, draining lymph nodes, adjacent tissues. Study-wide results and limits: Tumor T cell lymph node origin was a supported hypothesis, not proven. The data were judged consistent with most tumor T cells coming from lymph node and expanding in tumor.

TCRdb redid the calling of the multiplex PCR reads with MiXCR, one entry per CDR3 protein. Of around 130,000 distinct CDR3 sequences listed, about 31% were seen once; the top ten hold 2.3%. This clonotype came up many times. Its antigen is not known. V was trimmed by 7 bases and J by 7 bases, leaving 17 bases between them. This CDR3 region has 15 residues. The germline CDR1 and CDR2 sequences are MNHNY and SVGAGI (reference sequence). Breast cancer patients provided tissue from their axillary draining lymph nodes. Sequencing was carried out using axillary lymph node tissue. This clonotype was sampled from a female donor with breast cancer. Some clones in this sample may be carry-over from other donors' samples. The chain employs TRBV6-6 and TRBJ1-6; a possible D gene is TRBD1 (6 bases). The CDR3 is CASTHSGEGNSPLHF. CDR3 DNA sequence: TGTGCCAGCACCCATTCAGGGGAGGGGAATTCACCCCTCCACTTT.